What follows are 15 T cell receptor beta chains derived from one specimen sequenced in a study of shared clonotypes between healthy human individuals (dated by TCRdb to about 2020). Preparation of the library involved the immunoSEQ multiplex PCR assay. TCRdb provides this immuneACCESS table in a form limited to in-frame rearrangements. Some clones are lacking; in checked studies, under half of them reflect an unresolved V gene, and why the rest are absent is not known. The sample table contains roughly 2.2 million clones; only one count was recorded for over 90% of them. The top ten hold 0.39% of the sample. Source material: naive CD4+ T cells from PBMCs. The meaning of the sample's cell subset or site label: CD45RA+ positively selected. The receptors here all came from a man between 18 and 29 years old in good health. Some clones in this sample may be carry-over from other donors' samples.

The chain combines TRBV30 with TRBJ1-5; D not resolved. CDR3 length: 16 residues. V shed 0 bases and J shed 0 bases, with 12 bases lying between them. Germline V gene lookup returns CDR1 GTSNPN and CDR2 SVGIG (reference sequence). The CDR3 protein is CAWSVRARDSNQPQHF. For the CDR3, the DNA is TGTGCCTGGAGTGTACGGGCCAGAGATAGCAATCAGCCCCAGCATTTT.

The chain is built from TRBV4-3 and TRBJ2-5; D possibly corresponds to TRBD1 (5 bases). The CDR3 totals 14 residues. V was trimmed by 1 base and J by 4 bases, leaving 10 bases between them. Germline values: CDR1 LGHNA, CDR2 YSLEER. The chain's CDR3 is CASSQGGLGETQYF. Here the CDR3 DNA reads TGCGCCAGCAGCCAAGGGGGCCTAGGAGAGACCCAGTACTTC.

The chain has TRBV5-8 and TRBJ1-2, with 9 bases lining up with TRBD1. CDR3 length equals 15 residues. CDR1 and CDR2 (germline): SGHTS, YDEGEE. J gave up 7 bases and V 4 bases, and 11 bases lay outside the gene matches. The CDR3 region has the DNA TGTGCCAGCAGCGCACCGGGACAGGGAAAGGCTGGCTACACCTTC. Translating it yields CASSAPGQGKAGYTF. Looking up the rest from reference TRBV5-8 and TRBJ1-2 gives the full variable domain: EAGVTQSPTHLIKTRGQQATLRCSPISGHTSVYWYQQALGLGLQFLLWYDEGEERNRGNFPPRFSGRQFPNYSSELNVNALELEDSALYLCASSAPGQGKAGYTFGSGTRLTVV.

CDR3 sequence reads: CASTSPGQGVHYYGYTF. The CDR3 DNA sequence: TGTGCCAGCACCTCCCCGGGACAGGGTGTCCATTACTATGGCTACACCTTC. This rearrangement joins TRBV28 to TRBJ1-2; 9 bases agree with TRBD1. The CDR3 spans 17 residues. The V gene's germline CDR1 is MDHEN and CDR2 SYDVKM. The trim removed 7 bases at V and 3 bases at J, leaving 15 bases unmatched.

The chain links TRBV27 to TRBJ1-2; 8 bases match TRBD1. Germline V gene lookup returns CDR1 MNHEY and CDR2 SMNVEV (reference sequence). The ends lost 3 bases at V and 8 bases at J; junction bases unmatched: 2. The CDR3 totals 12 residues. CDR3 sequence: CASSLTGEGYTF. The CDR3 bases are TGTGCCAGCAGTTTGACAGGGGAAGGCTACACCTTC.

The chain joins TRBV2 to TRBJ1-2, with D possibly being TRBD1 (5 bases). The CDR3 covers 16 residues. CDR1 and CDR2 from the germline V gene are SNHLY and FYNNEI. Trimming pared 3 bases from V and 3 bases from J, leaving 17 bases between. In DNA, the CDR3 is TGTGCCAGCAGTGAGTCCCGTCCCACAGGCCACTATGGCTACACCTTC. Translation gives CASSESRPTGHYGYTF.

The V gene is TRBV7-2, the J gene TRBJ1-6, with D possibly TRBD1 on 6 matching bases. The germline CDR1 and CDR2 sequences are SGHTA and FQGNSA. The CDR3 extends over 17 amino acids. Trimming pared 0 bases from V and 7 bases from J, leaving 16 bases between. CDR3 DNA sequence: TGTGCCAGCAGCTTAGCGCAGGGCAGGGGCTGGAATTCACCCCTCCACTTT. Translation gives CASSLAQGRGWNSPLHF.

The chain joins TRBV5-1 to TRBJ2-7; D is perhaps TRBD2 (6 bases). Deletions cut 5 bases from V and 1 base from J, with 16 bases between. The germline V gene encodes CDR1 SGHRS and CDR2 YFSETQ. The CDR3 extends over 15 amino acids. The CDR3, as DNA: TGCGCCAGCAGTCCGGGACTTATACCATCCTACGAGCAGTACTTC. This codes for CASSPGLIPSYEQYF.

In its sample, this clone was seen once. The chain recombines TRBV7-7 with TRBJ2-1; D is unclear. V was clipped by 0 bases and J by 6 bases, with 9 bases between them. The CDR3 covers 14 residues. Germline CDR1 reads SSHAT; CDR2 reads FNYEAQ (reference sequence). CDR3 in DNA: TGTGCCAGCAGCTTAGCACGAGAGTTCAATGAGCAGTTCTTC. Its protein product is CASSLAREFNEQFF.

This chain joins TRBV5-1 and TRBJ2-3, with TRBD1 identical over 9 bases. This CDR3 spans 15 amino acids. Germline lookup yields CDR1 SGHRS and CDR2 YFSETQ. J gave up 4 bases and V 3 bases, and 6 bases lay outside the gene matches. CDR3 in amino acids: CASSYGQGNADTQYF. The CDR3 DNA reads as TGCGCCAGCAGCTATGGACAGGGGAACGCAGATACGCAGTATTTT.

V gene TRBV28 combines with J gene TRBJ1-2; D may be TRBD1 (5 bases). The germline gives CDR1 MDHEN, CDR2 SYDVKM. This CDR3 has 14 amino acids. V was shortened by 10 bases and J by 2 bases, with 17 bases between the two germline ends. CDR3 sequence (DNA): TGTGCCACAAATGGGGGTTCCTGGAACTATGGCTACACCTTC. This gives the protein CATNGGSWNYGYTF.

DNA of the CDR3: TGTGCCAGCAGTTACCTACGGACAGACCCCTACGAGCAGTACTTC. Its translation: CASSYLRTDPYEQYF. The J gene is TRBJ2-7, the V gene TRBV6-6; possible D gene TRBD1, 6 bases. Deletions cut 2 bases from V and 2 bases from J, with 13 bases between. Germline assignment: CDR1 MNHNY and CDR2 SVGAGI (reference sequence). This CDR3 contains 15 residues.

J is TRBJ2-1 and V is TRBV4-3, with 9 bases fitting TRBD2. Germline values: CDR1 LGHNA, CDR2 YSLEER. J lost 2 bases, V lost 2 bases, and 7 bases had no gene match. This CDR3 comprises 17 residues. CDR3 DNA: TGCGCCAGCAGCCAACAAACCGGACTAGCGACCTACAATGAGCAGTTCTTC. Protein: CASSQQTGLATYNEQFF.

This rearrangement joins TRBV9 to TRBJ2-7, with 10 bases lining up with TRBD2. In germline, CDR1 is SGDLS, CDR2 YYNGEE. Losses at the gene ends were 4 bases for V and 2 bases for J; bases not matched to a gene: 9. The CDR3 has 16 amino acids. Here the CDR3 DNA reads TGTGCCAGCAGCCCCCGGCTAGCGGGGGCTCCCTACGAGCAGTACTTC. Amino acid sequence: CASSPRLAGAPYEQYF.

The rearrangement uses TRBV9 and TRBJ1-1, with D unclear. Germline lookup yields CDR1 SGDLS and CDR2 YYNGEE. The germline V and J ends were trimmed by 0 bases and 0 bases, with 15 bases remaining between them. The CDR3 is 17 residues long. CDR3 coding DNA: TGTGCCAGCAGCGTAGATAGTTCTAGTATTATGAACACTGAAGCTTTCTTT. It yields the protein CASSVDSSSIMNTEAFF.